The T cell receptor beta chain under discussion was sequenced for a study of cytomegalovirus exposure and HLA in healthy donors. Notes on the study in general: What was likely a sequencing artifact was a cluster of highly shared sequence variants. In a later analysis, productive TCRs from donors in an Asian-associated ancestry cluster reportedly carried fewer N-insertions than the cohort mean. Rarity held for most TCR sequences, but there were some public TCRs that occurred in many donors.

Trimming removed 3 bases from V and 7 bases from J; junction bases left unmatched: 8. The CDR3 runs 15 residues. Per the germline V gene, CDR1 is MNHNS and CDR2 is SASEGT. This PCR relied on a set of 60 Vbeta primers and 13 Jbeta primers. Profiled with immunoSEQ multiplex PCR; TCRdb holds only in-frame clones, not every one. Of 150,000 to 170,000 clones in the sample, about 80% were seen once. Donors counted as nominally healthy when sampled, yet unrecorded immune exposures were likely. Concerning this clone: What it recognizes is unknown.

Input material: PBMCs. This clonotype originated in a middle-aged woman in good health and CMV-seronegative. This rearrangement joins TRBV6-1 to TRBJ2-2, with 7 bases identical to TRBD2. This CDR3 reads CASSDWGGVGGELFF. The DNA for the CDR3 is TGTGCCAGCAGTGACTGGGGGGGGGTGGGCGGGGAGCTGTTTTTT.